This T cell receptor (beta chain) was recorded in a study of sequential checkpoint blockade in melanoma. Turning to the study itself: Arm A got nivolumab then ipilimumab; arm B the reverse, 1:1.

Documented treatment: randomized to nivolumab then ipilimumab (arm A) or the reverse (arm B). DNA-damaging chemotherapy had not been given to any patient beforehand. Sorted cells were live CD3+CD8+, lacking CD19 and CD56, from PBMCs. The length of the CDR3 is 14 residues. Looked up from germline, CDR1 is MNHEY and CDR2 is SMNVEV (reference sequence). The V gene end was trimmed by 2 bases and the J gene end by 3 bases; junction bases not matched to a gene: 1. Data came from immunoSEQ multiplex PCR; TCRdb stores just in-frame clones and leaves some out. The sample carries around 12,000 clones, around 69% recorded once.

Source: CD8+ T cells sorted from blood (inferred from file names), taken from a patient given nivolumab and ipilimumab in sequence. The TCR originated in a human donor with melanoma. This chain connects TRBV27 to TRBJ2-7; the match to TRBD2 covers 10 bases. The CDR3 sequence is CASSLIAGGYEQYF. The CDR3 nucleotides read TGTGCCAGCAGTTTAATAGCGGGAGGCTACGAGCAGTACTTC.